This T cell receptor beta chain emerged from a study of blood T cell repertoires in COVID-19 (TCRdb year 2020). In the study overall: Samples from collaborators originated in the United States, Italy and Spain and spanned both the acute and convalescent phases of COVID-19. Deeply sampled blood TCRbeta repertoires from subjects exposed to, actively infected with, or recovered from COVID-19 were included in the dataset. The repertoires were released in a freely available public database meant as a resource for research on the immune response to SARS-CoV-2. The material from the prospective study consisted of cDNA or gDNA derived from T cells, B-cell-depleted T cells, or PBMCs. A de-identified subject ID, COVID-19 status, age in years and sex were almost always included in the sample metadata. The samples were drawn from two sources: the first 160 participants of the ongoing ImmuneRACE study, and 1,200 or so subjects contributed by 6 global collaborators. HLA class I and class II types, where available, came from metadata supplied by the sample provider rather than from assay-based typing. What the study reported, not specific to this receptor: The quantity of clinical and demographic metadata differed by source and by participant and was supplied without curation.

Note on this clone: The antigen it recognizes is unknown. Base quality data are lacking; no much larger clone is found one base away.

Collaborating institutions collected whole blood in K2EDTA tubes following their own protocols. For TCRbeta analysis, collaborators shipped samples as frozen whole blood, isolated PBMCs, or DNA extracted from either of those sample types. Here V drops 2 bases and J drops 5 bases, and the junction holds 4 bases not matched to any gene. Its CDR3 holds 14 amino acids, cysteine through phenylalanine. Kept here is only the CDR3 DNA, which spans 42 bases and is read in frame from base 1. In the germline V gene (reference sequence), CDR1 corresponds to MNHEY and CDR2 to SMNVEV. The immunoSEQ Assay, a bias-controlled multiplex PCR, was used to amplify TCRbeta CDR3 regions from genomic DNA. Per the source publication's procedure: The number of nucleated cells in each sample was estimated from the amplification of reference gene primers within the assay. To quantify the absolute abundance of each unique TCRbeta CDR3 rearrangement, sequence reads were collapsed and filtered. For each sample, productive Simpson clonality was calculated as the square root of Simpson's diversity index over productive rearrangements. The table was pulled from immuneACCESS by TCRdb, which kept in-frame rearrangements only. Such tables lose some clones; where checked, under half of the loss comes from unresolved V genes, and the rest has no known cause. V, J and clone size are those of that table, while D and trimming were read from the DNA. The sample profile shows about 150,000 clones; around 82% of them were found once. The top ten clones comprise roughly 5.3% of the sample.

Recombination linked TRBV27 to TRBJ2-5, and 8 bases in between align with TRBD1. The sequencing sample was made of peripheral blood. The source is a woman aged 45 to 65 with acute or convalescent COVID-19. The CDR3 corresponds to CASSLGQGAETQYF. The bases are TGTGCCAGCAGTTTAGGTCAGGGGGCTGAGACCCAGTACTTC.